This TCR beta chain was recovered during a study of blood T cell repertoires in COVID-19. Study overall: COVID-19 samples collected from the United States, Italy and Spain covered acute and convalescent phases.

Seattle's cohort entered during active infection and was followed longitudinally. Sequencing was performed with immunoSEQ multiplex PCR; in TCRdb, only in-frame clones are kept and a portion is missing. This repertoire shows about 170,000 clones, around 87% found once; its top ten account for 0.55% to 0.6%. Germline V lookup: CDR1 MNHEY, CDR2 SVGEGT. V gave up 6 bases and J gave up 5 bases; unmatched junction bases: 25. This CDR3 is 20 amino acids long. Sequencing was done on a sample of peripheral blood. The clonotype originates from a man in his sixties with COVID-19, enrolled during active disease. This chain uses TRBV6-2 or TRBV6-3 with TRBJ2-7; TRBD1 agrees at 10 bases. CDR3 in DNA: TGTGCCAGCAGCTTCTACCTTCGACAGGGGGCGAGTAGTCACGGACACGAGCAGTACTTC. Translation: CASSFYLRQGASSHGHEQYF.